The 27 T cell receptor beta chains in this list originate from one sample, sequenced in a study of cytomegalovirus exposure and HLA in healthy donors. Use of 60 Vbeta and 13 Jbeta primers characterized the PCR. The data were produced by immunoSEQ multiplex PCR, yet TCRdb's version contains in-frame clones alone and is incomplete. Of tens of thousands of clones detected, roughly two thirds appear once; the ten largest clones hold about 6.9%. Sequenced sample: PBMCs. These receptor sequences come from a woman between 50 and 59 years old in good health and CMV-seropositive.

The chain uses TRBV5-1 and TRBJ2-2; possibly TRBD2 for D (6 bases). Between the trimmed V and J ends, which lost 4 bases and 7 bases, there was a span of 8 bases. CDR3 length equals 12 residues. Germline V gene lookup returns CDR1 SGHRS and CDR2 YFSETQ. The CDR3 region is CASSPSVGELFF. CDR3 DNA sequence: TGCGCCAGCAGCCCTAGCGTCGGGGAGCTGTTTTTT.

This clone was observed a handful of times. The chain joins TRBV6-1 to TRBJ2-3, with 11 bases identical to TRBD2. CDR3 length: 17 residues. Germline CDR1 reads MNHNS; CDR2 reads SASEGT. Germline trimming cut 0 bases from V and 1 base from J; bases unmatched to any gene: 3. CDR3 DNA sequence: TGTGCCAGCAGTGAAGCGGCGACTAGCGGGGGCACAGATACGCAGTATTTT. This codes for CASSEAATSGGTDTQYF.

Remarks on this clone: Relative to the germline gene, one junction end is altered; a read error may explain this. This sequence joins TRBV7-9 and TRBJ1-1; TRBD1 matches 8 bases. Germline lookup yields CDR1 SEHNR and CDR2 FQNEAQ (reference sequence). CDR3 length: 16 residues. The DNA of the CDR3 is TGTTCCAGCAGTAACCCTAGCGGGACAGGCAACACTGAAGCTTTCTTT. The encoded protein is CSSSNPSGTGNTEAFF.

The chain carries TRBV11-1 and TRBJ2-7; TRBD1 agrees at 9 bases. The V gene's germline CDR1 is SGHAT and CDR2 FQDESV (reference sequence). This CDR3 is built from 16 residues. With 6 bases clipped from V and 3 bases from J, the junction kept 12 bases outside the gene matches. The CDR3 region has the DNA TGTGCCAGCAGTCCAGCCGGGACAGGGAAGATCTACGAGCAGTACTTC. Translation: CASSPAGTGKIYEQYF.

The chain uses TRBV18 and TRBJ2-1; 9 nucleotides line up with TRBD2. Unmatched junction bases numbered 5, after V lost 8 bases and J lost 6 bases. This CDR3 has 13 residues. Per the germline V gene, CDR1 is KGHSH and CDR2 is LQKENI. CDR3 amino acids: CASTGTSINEQFF. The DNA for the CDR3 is TGTGCCAGCACCGGGACTAGCATCAATGAGCAGTTCTTC.

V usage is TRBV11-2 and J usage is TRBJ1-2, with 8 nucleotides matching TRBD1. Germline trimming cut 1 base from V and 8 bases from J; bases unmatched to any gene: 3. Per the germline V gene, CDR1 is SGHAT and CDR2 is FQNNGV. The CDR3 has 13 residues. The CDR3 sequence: CASSLAGGAGYTF. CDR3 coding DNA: TGTGCCAGCAGCTTAGCAGGGGGCGCGGGCTACACCTTC.

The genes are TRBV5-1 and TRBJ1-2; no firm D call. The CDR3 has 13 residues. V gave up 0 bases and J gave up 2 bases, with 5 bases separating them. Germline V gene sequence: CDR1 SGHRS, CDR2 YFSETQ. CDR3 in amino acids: CASSLALNYGYTF. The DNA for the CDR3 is TGCGCCAGCAGCTTGGCCTTAAACTATGGCTACACCTTC.

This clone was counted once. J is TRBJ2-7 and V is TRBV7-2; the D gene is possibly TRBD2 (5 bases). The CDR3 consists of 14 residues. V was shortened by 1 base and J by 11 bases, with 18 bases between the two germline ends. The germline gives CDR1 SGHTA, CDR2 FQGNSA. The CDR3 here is CASSLVVRMRVEYF. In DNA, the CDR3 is TGTGCCAGCAGCTTAGTAGTAAGGATGAGGGTTGAGTACTTC.

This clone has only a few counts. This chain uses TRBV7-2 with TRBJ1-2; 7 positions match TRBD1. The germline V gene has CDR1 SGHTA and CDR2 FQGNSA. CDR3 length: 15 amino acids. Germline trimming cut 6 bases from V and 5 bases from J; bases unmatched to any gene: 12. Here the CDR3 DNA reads TGTGCCAGCAGTCGACAGACAGGGCGAACATATGGCTACACCTTC. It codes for CASSRQTGRTYGYTF.

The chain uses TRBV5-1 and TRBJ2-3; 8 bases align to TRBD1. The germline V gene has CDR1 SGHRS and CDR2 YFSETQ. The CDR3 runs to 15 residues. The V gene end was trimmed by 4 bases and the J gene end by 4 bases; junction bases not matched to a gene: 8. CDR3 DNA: TGCGCCAGCAGCGCCACAGGGGGAGCGGCAGATACGCAGTATTTT. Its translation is CASSATGGAADTQYF.

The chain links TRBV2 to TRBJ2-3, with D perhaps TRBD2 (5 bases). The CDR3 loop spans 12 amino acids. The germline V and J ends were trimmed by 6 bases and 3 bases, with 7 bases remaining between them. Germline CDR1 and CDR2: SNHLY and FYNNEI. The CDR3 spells CASRGGTDTQYF. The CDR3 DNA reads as TGTGCCAGCAGGGGCGGGACAGATACGCAGTATTTT.

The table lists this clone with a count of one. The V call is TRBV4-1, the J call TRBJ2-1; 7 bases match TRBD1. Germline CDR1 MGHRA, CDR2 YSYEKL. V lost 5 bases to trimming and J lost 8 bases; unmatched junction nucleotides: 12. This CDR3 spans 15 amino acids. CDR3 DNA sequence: TGCGCCAGCAGCGACCGAGGACAGGCTGGTCATGAGCAGTTCTTC. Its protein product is CASSDRGQAGHEQFF.

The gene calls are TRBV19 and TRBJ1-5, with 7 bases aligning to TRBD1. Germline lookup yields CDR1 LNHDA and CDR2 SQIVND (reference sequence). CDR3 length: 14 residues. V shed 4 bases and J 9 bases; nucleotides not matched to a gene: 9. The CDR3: CASSTDRAKGPQHF. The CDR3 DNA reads TGTGCCAGTAGTACCGACAGGGCCAAGGGGCCCCAGCATTTT. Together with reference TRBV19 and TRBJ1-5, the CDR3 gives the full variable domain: DGGITQSPKYLFRKEGQNVTLSCEQNLNHDAMYWYRQDPGQGLRLIYYSQIVNDFQKGDIAEGYSVSREKKESFPLTVTSAQKNPTAFYLCASSTDRAKGPQHFGDGTRLSIL.

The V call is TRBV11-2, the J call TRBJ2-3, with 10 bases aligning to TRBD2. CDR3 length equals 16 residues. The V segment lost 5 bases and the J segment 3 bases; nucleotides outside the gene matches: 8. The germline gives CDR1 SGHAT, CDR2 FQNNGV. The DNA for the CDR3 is TGTGCCAGCAGCAAAGAGGGTAGCGGGGGGACAGATACGCAGTATTTT. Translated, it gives CASSKEGSGGTDTQYF.

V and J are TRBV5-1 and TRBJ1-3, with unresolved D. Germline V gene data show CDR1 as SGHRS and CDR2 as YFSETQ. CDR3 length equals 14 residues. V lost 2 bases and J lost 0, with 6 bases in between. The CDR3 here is CASSLGSSGNTIYF. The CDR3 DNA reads TGCGCCAGCAGCTTAGGGAGCTCTGGAAACACCATATATTTT.

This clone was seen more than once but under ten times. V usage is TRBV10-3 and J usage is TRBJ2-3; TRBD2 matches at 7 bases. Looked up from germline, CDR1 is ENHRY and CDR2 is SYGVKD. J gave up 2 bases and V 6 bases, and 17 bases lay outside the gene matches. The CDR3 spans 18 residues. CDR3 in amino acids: CAIRGGTGLIGPTDTQYF. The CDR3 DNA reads TGTGCCATCAGGGGGGGGACGGGACTAATTGGGCCCACAGATACGCAGTATTTT.

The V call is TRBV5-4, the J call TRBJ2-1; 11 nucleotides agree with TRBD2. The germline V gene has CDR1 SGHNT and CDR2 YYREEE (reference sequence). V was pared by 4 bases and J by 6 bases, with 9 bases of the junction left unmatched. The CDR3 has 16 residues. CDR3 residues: CASSLVSGGVGNEQFF. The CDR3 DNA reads TGTGCCAGCAGCCTGGTTAGCGGGGGGGTCGGCAATGAGCAGTTCTTC.

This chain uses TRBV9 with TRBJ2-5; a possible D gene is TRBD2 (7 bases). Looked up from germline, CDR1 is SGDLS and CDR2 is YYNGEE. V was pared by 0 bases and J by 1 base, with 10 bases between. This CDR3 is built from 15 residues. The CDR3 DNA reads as TGTGCCAGCAGCGTAGGGGGGGGGCTCCAAGAGACCCAGTACTTC. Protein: CASSVGGGLQETQYF.

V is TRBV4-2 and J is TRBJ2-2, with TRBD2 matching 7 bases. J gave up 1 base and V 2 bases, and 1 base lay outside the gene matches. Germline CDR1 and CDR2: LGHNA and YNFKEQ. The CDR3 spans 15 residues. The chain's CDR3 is CASSQQRGNTGELFF. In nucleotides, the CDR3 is TGTGCCAGCAGCCAACAGCGGGGGAACACCGGGGAGCTGTTTTTT.

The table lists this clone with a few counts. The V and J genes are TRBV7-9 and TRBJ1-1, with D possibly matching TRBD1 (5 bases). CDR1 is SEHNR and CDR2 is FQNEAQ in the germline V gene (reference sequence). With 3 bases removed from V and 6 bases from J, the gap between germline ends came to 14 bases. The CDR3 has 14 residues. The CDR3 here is CASSLGGGTAEAFF. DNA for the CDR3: TGTGCCAGCAGCTTGGGGGGGGGTACCGCTGAAGCTTTCTTT.

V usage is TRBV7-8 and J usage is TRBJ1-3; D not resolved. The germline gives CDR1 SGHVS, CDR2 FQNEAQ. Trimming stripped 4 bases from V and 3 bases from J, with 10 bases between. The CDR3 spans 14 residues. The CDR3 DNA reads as TGTGCCAGCAGCTCTACAGTGGGTGGAAACACCATATATTTT. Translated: CASSSTVGGNTIYF.

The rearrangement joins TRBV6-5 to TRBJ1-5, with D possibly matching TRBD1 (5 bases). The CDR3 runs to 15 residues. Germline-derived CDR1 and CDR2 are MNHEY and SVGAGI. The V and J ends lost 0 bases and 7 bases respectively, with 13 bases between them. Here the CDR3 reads CASSYSGREGQPQHF. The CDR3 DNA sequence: TGTGCCAGCAGTTACTCTGGCAGGGAAGGGCAGCCCCAGCATTTT.

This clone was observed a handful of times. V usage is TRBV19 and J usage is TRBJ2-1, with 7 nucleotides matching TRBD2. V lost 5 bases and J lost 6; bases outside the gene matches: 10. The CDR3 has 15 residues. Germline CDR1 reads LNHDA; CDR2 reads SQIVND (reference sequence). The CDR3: CASSGGEGFINEQFF. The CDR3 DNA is TGTGCCAGTAGTGGCGGGGAGGGGTTTATCAATGAGCAGTTCTTC.

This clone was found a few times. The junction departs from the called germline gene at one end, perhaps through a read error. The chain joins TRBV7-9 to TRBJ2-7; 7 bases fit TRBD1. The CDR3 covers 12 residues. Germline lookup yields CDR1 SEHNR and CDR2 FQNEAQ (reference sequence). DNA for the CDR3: TGTTCCAGCAGCCGGGACAGTTACGAGCAGTACTTC. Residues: CSSSRDSYEQYF.

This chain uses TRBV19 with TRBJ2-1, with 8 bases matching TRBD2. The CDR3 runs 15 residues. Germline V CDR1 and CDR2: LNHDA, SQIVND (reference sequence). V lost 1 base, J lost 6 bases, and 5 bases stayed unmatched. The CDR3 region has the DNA TGTGCCAGTAGTATAGGGGTCGGGAGGGTCAATGAGCAGTTCTTC. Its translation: CASSIGVGRVNEQFF. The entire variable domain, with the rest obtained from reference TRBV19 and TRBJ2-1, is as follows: DGGITQSPKYLFRKEGQNVTLSCEQNLNHDAMYWYRQDPGQGLRLIYYSQIVNDFQKGDIAEGYSVSREKKESFPLTVTSAQKNPTAFYLCASSIGVGRVNEQFFGPGTRLTVL.

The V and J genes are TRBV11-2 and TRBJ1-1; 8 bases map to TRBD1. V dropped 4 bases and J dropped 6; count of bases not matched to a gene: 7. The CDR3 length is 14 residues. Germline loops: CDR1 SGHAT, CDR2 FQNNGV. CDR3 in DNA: TGTGCCAGCAGCTCGGACAGGGCAAGGCCTGAAGCTTTCTTT. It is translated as CASSSDRARPEAFF.

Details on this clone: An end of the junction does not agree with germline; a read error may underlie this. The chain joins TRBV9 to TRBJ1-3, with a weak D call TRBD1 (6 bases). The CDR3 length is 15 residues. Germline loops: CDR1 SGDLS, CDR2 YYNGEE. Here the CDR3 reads CASSVNRDLGNIIYF. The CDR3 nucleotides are TGTGCCAGCAGCGTTAACAGGGATTTGGGAAACATCATATATTTT.